This TCR beta chain was observed in a study of T cell responses to AZD1222 COVID-19 vaccine. A remark on this clone: The antigen remains undetermined.

General study results and limits: Vaccination with two AZD1222 doses was followed by a rise in Spike-specific TCR breadth and depth. Mapped onto spike, vaccine-associated CD4 TCRs spanned it and were dominant at 160-218 and 743-854.

The germline V gene encodes CDR1 SGHTA and CDR2 FQGNSA. After removal of 4 bases from V and 5 bases from J, the junction contained 10 bases not matched to a gene. The CDR3 is 15 residues long. TCRdb's copy holds only in-frame clones and misses some; the assay was immunoSEQ multiplex PCR. Of 160,000 or so clones in the sample, 75% to 90% were seen once. The TCR sequence derives from an adult who received the AZD1222 COVID-19 vaccine. The sequences come from peripheral blood, collected 28 days after the second AZD1222 dose. V is TRBV7-2 and J is TRBJ2-7, with 8 bases identical to TRBD2. The DNA of the CDR3 is TGTGCCAGCAGCTCCACCGGGACTAGGTCCCACGAGCAGTACTTC. This codes for CASSSTGTRSHEQYF.